This T cell receptor (beta chain) appears in the sequencing data of a study of OX40 agonist ivuxolimab in advanced cancers. With regard to the full study: The costimulatory receptor OX40 (CD134) was targeted by ivuxolimab, a fully human IgG2 agonistic monoclonal antibody. Partial responses occurred in three dose-escalation patients, of whom one had hepatocellular carcinoma and two had cutaneous melanoma. A male proportion of 82.7% and a mean age of about 60 years, ranging from roughly 23 to 85, were recorded for the dose-escalation cohort. The monotherapy dose-escalation portion (N of about 52 patients) of the phase I ivuxolimab trial is reported in the paper. Prior anti-PD-1, anti-PD-L1 or anti-CTLA-4 therapy was permitted, and about two fifths of dose-escalation patients had received checkpoint inhibitors. Intravenous ivuxolimab was administered to patients every 2 weeks at six dose levels: 0.01, 0.1, 0.3, 1.5, 3 and 10 mg/kg. Peripheral TCRbeta sequencing aimed to test whether ivuxolimab altered TCR sequence diversity and caused clonal T-cell expansion. Of the approximately 50 dose-escalation patients, hepatocellular carcinoma was present in roughly 19, melanoma in some 15, renal cell carcinoma in 9 and head and neck cancer in 9.

General study outcomes and caveats: After ivuxolimab, expanded clones were on average more numerous among CD8+ T cells than among CD4+ T cells. In the 0.1-3.0 mg/kg groups, partial responders had among the lowest normalized peripheral clonal expansion, particularly in CD8+ T cells. Low levels of normalized T-cell clonal expansion were also seen in some patients who did not respond. At doses of 0.1 to 3.0 mg/kg, clonal expansion of both CD4+ and CD8+ T cells in blood was seen between baseline and week 6. Which antigens the clonally expanded peripheral T cells were specific for was not determined.

Its CDR3 holds 12 amino acids, cysteine through phenylalanine. The only DNA kept is the CDR3, 36 bases in frame from the first base. Between the V and J ends, shortened by 7 bases and 6 bases respectively, the junction contains 13 bases. CDR1 and CDR2 were assigned from the germline V gene as SQVTM and ANQGSEA. For sequencing of the TCRbeta CDR3 region, genomic DNA was extracted from the sorted cells. The immunoSEQ Assay was used for sequencing of TCRbeta CDR3 regions. TCRdb carries this immuneACCESS record with in-frame sequences only. Its versions omit some clonotypes, under half of them owing to an unresolved V gene in the studies checked, with the rest unexplained. Across this sample there are about 79,000 clones, with around 91% seen only once. The ten largest account for about 0.3% of the sample. The trial excluded patients who had a history of autoimmune disease or were on systemic immunosuppression. Peripheral blood for TCR sequencing was drawn from every dose cohort at baseline, at cycle 4 day 1 and at cycle 7 day 1. Samples came from an open-label, multicenter, first-in-human phase I dose-escalation trial of ivuxolimab. Adults with locally advanced or metastatic melanoma, renal cell, hepatocellular, or head and neck squamous cell carcinoma were enrolled in the trial. Before TCR sequencing, CD4+ T cells and CD8+ T cells from peripheral blood were sorted into separate populations.

As to this clone: Its antigen has not been determined. One base away there is no much larger clone; base qualities are not given.

Recombination connected TRBV29-1 to TRBJ2-1, with the D gene uncertain. This specimen was CD4+ or CD8+ T cells sorted from blood, taken in a trial of the OX40 agonist ivuxolimab. This TCR came from an adult with an advanced solid tumor such as melanoma, head and neck, liver or kidney cancer. The base sequence is TGCAGCGGCAGGTGGTCCCCCAATGAGCAGTTCTTC. This translates into CSGRWSPNEQFF.